Presented here are 31 T cell receptor beta chains from one specimen sequenced in a study of graft-versus-host responses after intestinal transplantation. Using immunoSEQ multiplex PCR, the repertoire was profiled, and TCRdb retains in-frame clones only, with some absent. The table shows tens of thousands of clones, with nearly 95% occurring only once. Their antigens are not known. This specimen was unstimulated CD8+ T cells sorted from spleen or lymph node cells, taken before transplant. The receptor source for this set is a human donor who was the organ donor for an intestinal transplant.

This clone was observed a single time. This sequence joins TRBV9 and TRBJ2-3, with 13 bases that match TRBD2. The CDR3 covers 19 residues. Per germline, CDR1 SGDLS and CDR2 YYNGEE. J lost 0 bases, V lost 4 bases, and 11 bases had no gene match. The CDR3 DNA sequence: TGTGCCAGCAGCTCCTCCGGGACTAGCGGGATAGAAAGCACAGATACGCAGTATTTT. Residues: CASSSSGTSGIESTDTQYF.

This chain connects TRBV29-1 to TRBJ2-1; the match to TRBD2 covers 9 bases. The ends lost 2 bases at V and 1 base at J; junction bases unmatched: 12. Looked up from germline, CDR1 is SQVTM and CDR2 is ANQGSEA. This CDR3 region has 18 residues. This chain's CDR3 is CSVELGASGIWSYNEQFF. The CDR3 DNA is TGCAGCGTTGAACTCGGGGCTAGCGGGATATGGTCCTACAATGAGCAGTTCTTC.

This clone showed up just once. V and J are TRBV4-1 and TRBJ2-1, with 8 bases aligning to TRBD2. The V gene's germline CDR1 is MGHRA and CDR2 YSYEKL. J gave up 11 bases and V 3 bases, and 18 bases lay outside the gene matches. The CDR3 is made up of 17 amino acids. DNA of the CDR3: TGCGCCAGCAGCCAGGGGGGACTAGGGTCGATATCCTTTAAGCAGTTCTTC. Residues: CASSQGGLGSISFKQFF.

J is TRBJ1-1 and V is TRBV4-1, with a tentative D call TRBD1 (5 bases). Germline-derived CDR1 and CDR2 are MGHRA and YSYEKL. With 1 base removed from V and 4 bases from J, the gap between germline ends came to 13 bases. The CDR3 has 15 amino acids. The CDR3 bases are TGCGCCAGCAGCCAAGTTTACGGGGACGGCACTGAAGCTTTCTTT. This gives the protein CASSQVYGDGTEAFF.

This clone has a single count. The V call is TRBV20-1, the J call TRBJ2-1; no firm D call. This CDR3 spans 11 amino acids. Trimming removed 3 bases at V and 3 bases at J, with 3 bases between. Germline CDR1 DFQATT, CDR2 SNEGSKA (reference sequence). The CDR3 spells CSARDYNEQFF. As DNA, the CDR3 is TGCAGTGCTAGGGACTACAATGAGCAGTTCTTC.

DNA for the CDR3: TGTGCTAGTGGTCCGAAAAACGGACAGGGAGGGTTAACTAATGAAAAACTGTTTTTT. This encodes CASGPKNGQGGLTNEKLFF. The chain has TRBV12-5 and TRBJ1-4; TRBD1 aligns across 8 bases. The CDR3 has 19 residues. Germline trimming cut 5 bases from V and 1 base from J; bases unmatched to any gene: 15. Germline CDR1 and CDR2: LGHNT and FRNRAP.

This CDR3 is CASSLHQETQYF. CDR3 in DNA: TGTGCCAGCAGCTTACACCAAGAGACCCAGTACTTC. The genes are TRBV7-8 and TRBJ2-5; the D is unclear. V shed 2 bases and J shed 0 bases, with 1 base lying between them. The CDR3 extends over 12 amino acids. Looked up from germline, CDR1 is SGHVS and CDR2 is FQNEAQ.

The chain carries TRBV2 and TRBJ2-7, with a tentative D call TRBD2 (5 bases). Germline V gene data show CDR1 as SNHLY and CDR2 as FYNNEI. CDR3 length: 14 residues. V was cut by 4 bases and J by 3 bases, with 13 bases left in between. This chain's CDR3 is CASSGESMRYEQYF. The CDR3 DNA is TGTGCCAGCAGTGGGGAGTCGATGCGCTACGAGCAGTACTTC.

The V gene is TRBV27, the J gene TRBJ2-3; D gene uncertain. CDR1 and CDR2 from the germline V gene are MNHEY and SMNVEV (reference sequence). V gave up 1 base and J gave up 0 bases, with 11 bases separating them. The CDR3 has 16 residues. The DNA of the CDR3 is TGTGCCAGCAGTTTATTGGGAAGATCTAGCACAGATACGCAGTATTTT. This gives the protein CASSLLGRSSTDTQYF.

In DNA, the CDR3 is TGTGCCACTTCGATAGCTAACTATGGCTACACCTTC. Its protein is CATSIANYGYTF. This chain uses TRBV6-5 with TRBJ1-2, with D unresolved. Trimming shortened V by 10 bases and J by 0 bases, and 9 bases separated the two germline ends. The CDR3 extends over 12 amino acids. CDR1 and CDR2 from the germline V gene are MNHEY and SVGAGI.

The J gene is TRBJ2-1, the V gene TRBV27; maybe TRBD1 (7 bases). The CDR3 covers 15 residues. Trimming took off 5 bases at V and 7 bases at J, with 18 bases between the two ends. Germline V gene lookup returns CDR1 MNHEY and CDR2 SMNVEV (reference sequence). The CDR3, as DNA: TGTGCCAGCAGTGCCCCCGACAGGGAGGAGAATGAGCAGTTCTTC. It encodes CASSAPDREENEQFF.

The V and J genes are TRBV7-2 and TRBJ2-1; TRBD2 aligns across 7 bases. With V trimmed by 5 bases and J by 9 bases, 10 bases remained unmatched. Germline values: CDR1 SGHTA, CDR2 FQGNSA. This CDR3 is built from 14 residues. CDR3 DNA sequence: TGTGCCAGCAGCCCAGTGGCGGGAGCTATTGAGCAGTTCTTC. It is translated as CASSPVAGAIEQFF. The complete variable domain, with remaining parts taken from reference TRBV7-2 and TRBJ2-1, reads GAGVSQSPSNKVTEKGKDVELRCDPISGHTALYWYRQSLGQGLEFLIYFQGNSAPDKSGLPSDRFSAERTGGSVSTLTIQRTQQEDSAVYLCASSPVAGAIEQFFGPGTRLTVL.

The chain employs TRBV7-9 and TRBJ1-1; TRBD1 matches 7 bases. Germline V gives CDR1 SEHNR, CDR2 FQNEAQ (reference sequence). The CDR3 contains 16 residues. Germline trimming cut 6 bases from V and 1 base from J; bases unmatched to any gene: 11. CDR3 in amino acids: CASSSPQGMKNTEAFF. CDR3 nucleotide sequence: TGTGCCAGCAGTTCCCCACAGGGGATGAAGAACACTGAAGCTTTCTTT.

The V call is TRBV5-1, the J call TRBJ2-3; 8 bases line up with TRBD2. The CDR3 contains 18 residues. From germline, CDR1 is SGHRS and CDR2 YFSETQ. With 0 bases clipped from V and 1 base from J, the junction kept 10 bases outside the gene matches. In DNA, the CDR3 is TGCGCCAGCAGCTTGGTGGGAGCGGGAGCCGGGGGCACAGATACGCAGTATTTT. Protein: CASSLVGAGAGGTDTQYF.

This rearrangement joins TRBV28 to TRBJ2-3; 7 bases agree with TRBD2. Germline values: CDR1 MDHEN, CDR2 SYDVKM. V lost 8 bases, J lost 0 bases, and 11 bases stayed unmatched. The CDR3 runs 16 residues. The CDR3 spells CASSLGGSTSTDTQYF. CDR3 DNA sequence: TGTGCCAGCTCCCTGGGAGGGAGCACTAGCACAGATACGCAGTATTTT.

V and J are TRBV28 and TRBJ2-3; TRBD2 matches 12 bases. Per the germline V gene, CDR1 is MDHEN and CDR2 is SYDVKM. V shed 6 bases, J shed 4 bases, and the junction held 5 bases outside the gene matches. The CDR3 has 15 residues. The CDR3 DNA follows: TGTGCCAGCAGGTTGACTAGCGGGAGTGCAGATACGCAGTATTTT. Translated, it gives CASRLTSGSADTQYF. The complete variable domain, with remaining parts taken from reference TRBV28 and TRBJ2-3, reads DVKVTQSSRYLVKRTGEKVFLECVQDMDHENMFWYRQDPGLGLRLIYFSYDVKMKEKGDIPEGYSVSREKKERFSLILESASTNQTSMYLCASRLTSGSADTQYFGPGTRLTVL.

The chain joins TRBV9 to TRBJ2-3; 11 bases agree with TRBD2. Germline assignment: CDR1 SGDLS and CDR2 YYNGEE. V lost 3 bases, J lost 3 bases, and 6 bases stayed unmatched. This CDR3 has 16 amino acids. The CDR3 sequence: CASSELLAGVTDTQYF. CDR3 nucleotides: TGTGCCAGCAGCGAGCTACTAGCGGGAGTAACAGATACGCAGTATTTT.

J is TRBJ2-1 and V is TRBV7-6, with 10 bases that match TRBD2. This CDR3 comprises 17 residues. V dropped 2 bases and J dropped 5; count of bases not matched to a gene: 9. From germline, CDR1 is SGHVS and CDR2 FNYEAQ. This chain's CDR3 is CASSLSRPSGSNNEQFF. The CDR3 DNA sequence: TGTGCCAGCAGCTTATCTCGTCCTAGCGGGAGCAACAATGAGCAGTTCTTC.

This clone has only one observation. This rearrangement joins TRBV19 to TRBJ2-5, with 13 positions matching TRBD2. CDR3 size: 15 residues. Germline assignment: CDR1 LNHDA and CDR2 SQIVND (reference sequence). V lost 1 base and J lost 11; bases outside the gene matches: 7. The chain's CDR3 is CASSIVTSGREEQYF. The DNA for the CDR3 is TGTGCCAGTAGTATAGTTACTAGCGGGAGGGAAGAGCAGTACTTC.

V is TRBV11-2 and J is TRBJ2-7; 14 nucleotides line up with TRBD2. Germline CDR1 is SGHAT and CDR2 is FQNNGV. The CDR3 has 16 residues. V shed 4 bases and J 2 bases; nucleotides not matched to a gene: 4. The CDR3 DNA reads TGTGCCAGCAGCTCGCGGACTAGCGGGAGGCCCTACGAGCAGTACTTC. As protein: CASSSRTSGRPYEQYF.

The chain has TRBV11-3 and TRBJ1-4; D remains unclear. This CDR3 contains 14 residues. V shed 1 base and J shed 4 bases, with 7 bases lying between them. Germline V lookup: CDR1 SGHNT, CDR2 YENEEA. DNA of the CDR3: TGTGCCAGCAGCTTAGGCAGGTTTAATGAAAAACTGTTTTTT. Its protein product is CASSLGRFNEKLFF.

The rearrangement joins TRBV18 to TRBJ2-7, with 11 bases lining up with TRBD1. The CDR3 has 20 residues. V shed 4 bases, J shed 1 base, and the junction held 18 bases outside the gene matches. Germline values: CDR1 KGHSH, CDR2 LQKENI. CDR3 amino acids: CASSQTGTGGELADSYEQYF. For the CDR3, the DNA is TGTGCCAGCTCACAAACCGGGACAGGGGGTGAACTAGCTGATTCCTACGAGCAGTACTTC. The complete variable domain, with remaining parts taken from reference TRBV18 and TRBJ2-7, reads NAGVMQNPRHLVRRRGQEARLRCSPMKGHSHVYWYRQLPEEGLKFMVYLQKENIIDESGMPKERFSAEFPKEGPSILRIQQVVRGDSAAYFCASSQTGTGGELADSYEQYFGPGTRLTVT.

The chain has TRBV5-1 and TRBJ2-7; 8 bases map to TRBD1. Germline-derived CDR1 and CDR2 are SGHRS and YFSETQ. The J segment lost 1 base and the V segment lost 4 bases, leaving 10 bases of the junction unmatched. This CDR3 has 16 residues. The CDR3 spells CASSPTGTGLSYEQYF. The CDR3 DNA sequence: TGCGCCAGCAGCCCCACCGGGACAGGACTGTCCTACGAGCAGTACTTC.

V usage is TRBV23-1 and J usage is TRBJ2-6; 7 bases line up with TRBD1. TRBV23-1 is recorded as an ORF, its role being uncertain. After removal of 9 bases from V and 0 bases from J, the junction contained 5 bases not matched to a gene. The CDR3 has 15 amino acids. The CDR3 loop is CARRDRTSGANVLTF. CDR3 sequence (DNA): TGCGCCAGACGGGACAGAACCTCTGGGGCCAACGTCCTGACTTTC.

Comments on this clone: The junction shows a germline mismatch at one end, possibly a read error. This sequence joins TRBV27 and TRBJ2-5; D might be TRBD2 (5 bases). This CDR3 contains 13 residues. Germline lookup yields CDR1 MNHEY and CDR2 SMNVEV (reference sequence). DNA of the CDR3: TGTGCCAGCAGTTTAAACGGGAAAGAGGCCCAGTACTTC. Its translation is CASSLNGKEAQYF.

The V gene is TRBV30, the J gene TRBJ2-7, with 7 bases identical to TRBD2. Per germline, CDR1 GTSNPN and CDR2 SVGIG (reference sequence). Trimming took 0 bases from V and 5 from J; bases not matched to a gene: 10. This CDR3 spans 15 amino acids. CDR3 protein: CAWSVGLGTQNEQYF. CDR3 in DNA: TGTGCCTGGAGTGTTGGACTAGGGACCCAAAACGAGCAGTACTTC.

J is TRBJ2-1 and V is TRBV7-3; no definite D call. The V end lost 2 bases, the J end lost 2 bases, and 13 bases lay between the germline ends. Germline V gene sequence: CDR1 SGHTA, CDR2 FQGTGA. This CDR3 has 16 amino acids. In DNA form, the CDR3 reads TGTGCCAGCAGCTTATCATCCGCTATCCCCTACAATGAGCAGTTCTTC. Its protein is CASSLSSAIPYNEQFF.

The chain combines TRBV5-1 with TRBJ2-7, with TRBD2 identical over 10 bases. The CDR3 extends over 15 amino acids. The V segment lost 4 bases and the J segment 2 bases; nucleotides outside the gene matches: 6. CDR1 is SGHRS and CDR2 is YFSETQ in the germline V gene. CDR3 region: CASSPGTSAPYEQYF. CDR3 DNA sequence: TGCGCCAGCAGCCCGGGGACTAGCGCTCCCTACGAGCAGTACTTC.

The V and J genes are TRBV28 and TRBJ1-2, with 10 bases that match TRBD1. The V gene's germline CDR1 is MDHEN and CDR2 SYDVKM. The J segment lost 8 bases and the V segment lost 8 bases, leaving 8 bases of the junction unmatched. The CDR3 sequence is 13 residues long. CDR3 region: CASVDSTGGGYTF. CDR3 nucleotide sequence: TGTGCCAGCGTGGATTCGACAGGGGGCGGCTACACCTTC.

This clone ranks as medium-sized. The chain carries TRBV30 and TRBJ1-1, with D maybe TRBD1 (6 bases). Trimming took 1 base from V and 3 from J, leaving 12 bases between them. The CDR3 has 14 amino acids. Per the germline V gene, CDR1 is GTSNPN and CDR2 is SVGIG (reference sequence). CDR3 residues: CAWSEVEGDTEAFF. The CDR3, as DNA: TGTGCCTGGAGTGAGGTTGAGGGGGACACTGAAGCTTTCTTT.

The chain carries TRBV7-9 and TRBJ1-1; D uncertain. There are 14 residues in the CDR3. V was clipped by 5 bases and J by 0 bases, with 10 bases between them. The germline CDR1 and CDR2 sequences are SEHNR and FQNEAQ (reference sequence). The CDR3 region is CASSPVRMNTEAFF. Here the CDR3 DNA reads TGTGCCAGCAGCCCGGTAAGGATGAACACTGAAGCTTTCTTT.